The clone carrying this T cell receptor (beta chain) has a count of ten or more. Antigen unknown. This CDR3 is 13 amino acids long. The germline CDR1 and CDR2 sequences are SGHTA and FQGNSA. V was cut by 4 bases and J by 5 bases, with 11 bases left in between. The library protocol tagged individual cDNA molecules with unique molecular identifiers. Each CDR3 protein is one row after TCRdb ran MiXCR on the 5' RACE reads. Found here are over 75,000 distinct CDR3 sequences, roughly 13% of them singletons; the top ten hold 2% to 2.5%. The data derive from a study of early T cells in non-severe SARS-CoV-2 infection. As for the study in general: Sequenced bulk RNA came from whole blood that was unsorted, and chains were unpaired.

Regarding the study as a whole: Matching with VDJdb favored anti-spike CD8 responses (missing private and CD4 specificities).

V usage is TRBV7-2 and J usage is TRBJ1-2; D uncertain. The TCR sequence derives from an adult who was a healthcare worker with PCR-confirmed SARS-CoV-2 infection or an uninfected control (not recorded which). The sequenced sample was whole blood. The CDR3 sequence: CASSYSPAYGYTF. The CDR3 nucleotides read TGTGCCAGCAGCTACAGTCCGGCTTATGGCTACACCTTC.